The subject of this entry is one T cell receptor (beta chain). Germline CDR1 and CDR2: SGHRS and YFSETQ. The CDR3 consists of 14 residues. Losses at the gene ends were 5 bases for V and 4 bases for J; bases not matched to a gene: 5. Seattle patients were enrolled while actively infected and followed longitudinally. The sample originates from a study of blood T cell repertoires in COVID-19. Across the whole study: Samples came from the United States, Italy and Spain, spanning acute and convalescent COVID-19. The analysed material was cDNA or gDNA that came from T cells, B-cell-depleted T cells, or PBMCs.

In the authors' workflow: Scientists estimated how many nucleated cells there were by amplifying reference gene primers. Only in-frame clones appear in the TCRdb table, and some are missing; sequencing was by immunoSEQ multiplex PCR. V and J calls and clone size are as listed in that table; D and trimming were resolved from the DNA. Seen here are approximately 290,000 clones, about 80% observed once, and the top ten hold approximately 14%. The specimen sequenced was peripheral blood. The rearrangement uses TRBV5-1 and TRBJ2-7; 11 bases fit TRBD2. This sequence was found in a person aged 65 to 85 with COVID-19, enrolled during active disease. In DNA, the CDR3 is TGCGCCAGCAGGTTGACTAGCGGGGTATACGAGCAGTACTTC. Translation: CASRLTSGVYEQYF.